The rows below give T cell receptor beta chains drawn from one sample of a study of T cells after yellow fever vaccination. TCRdb ran MiXCR on the 5' RACE reads and lists one entry per CDR3 protein. The sample lists hundreds of thousands of distinct CDR3 sequences; about 5.2% were seen once. The material sequenced was CD4+ T cells sorted from PBMCs, taken on the day of the yellow fever booster vaccination. Receptors were obtained from a man in his late teens or twenties who received the YFV17D yellow fever vaccine. Both conserved end residues are trimmed from each CDR3. The D gene is left open where the match is weak.

d_call j_call v_call cdr3_aa
. TRBJ2-5 TRBV5-4 ASSPVGYQETQY
TRBD1 TRBJ1-2 TRBV12-3/TRBV12-4 ASSTVTGTGGDGYT
. TRBJ1-1 TRBV20-1 SASRDSMNTEAF
. TRBJ2-2 TRBV2 ASRPLSRNGELF
. TRBJ1-4 TRBV3-1 ASSQREKLF
. TRBJ1-2 TRBV6-5 ASSSPGAPSYGYT
. TRBJ2-3 TRBV12-5 ASGPGTANLGTQY
. TRBJ2-4 TRBV6-2/TRBV6-3 ASNYKGFDAKNIQY
. TRBJ2-7 TRBV12-3/TRBV12-4 ASSLRGSNEQY
. TRBJ2-1 TRBV30 AWASSYEQF
. TRBJ2-5 TRBV7-9 ASSLPGAWETQY
. TRBJ1-2 TRBV27 ASSLFQGDYGYT
. TRBJ1-2 TRBV20-1 SATTTGIVYGYT
. TRBJ2-7 TRBV5-1 ASSLQTSLSYEQY
. TRBJ1-5 TRBV6-2/TRBV6-3 ASSYSTLNQPQH
TRBD2 TRBJ2-1 TRBV5-4 ASSYHPGLAGGDEQF
. TRBJ1-1 TRBV12-3/TRBV12-4 ASSFGANTEAF
. TRBJ1-2 TRBV7-2 ASSSDLTGIYGYT
TRBD1 TRBJ2-5 TRBV5-1 ASSSRTGAETQY